These 29 T cell receptor beta chains were all obtained from the same sample, sequenced in a study of shared T cell receptors in the human thymus. Assay: immunoSEQ multiplex PCR; the TCRdb copy retains only in-frame clones and omits some. The sample has 700,000 or so clones; 70% to 90% are singletons. These records were also assigned to another study, of human thymus T cells.

What was sequenced was thymocytes. The receptor source for this set is a girl less than two years old with a congenital heart defect.

The chain joins TRBV15 to TRBJ2-1; a possible D gene is TRBD2 (6 bases). The CDR3 is 19 residues long. Germline V gives CDR1 LNHNV, CDR2 YYDKDF (reference sequence). Trimming shortened V by 0 bases and J by 5 bases, and 23 bases separated the two germline ends. As DNA, the CDR3 is TGTGCCACCAGCAGAGATCTTGGCGGGGATCCCTTTCCGGACAATGAGCAGTTCTTC. Translating it yields CATSRDLGGDPFPDNEQFF.

In regard to this clone: The conserved closing phenylalanine or tryptophan is absent in this CDR3, likely reflecting a read error. No DNA is shown, since the ends of the CDR3 on it are uncertain; the CDR3 is the one TCRdb lists. This chain joins TRBV6-1 and TRBJ1-1; the table's D call of TRBD1 was not tested on the DNA. The CDR3 spans 11 residues, counting both ends. CDR1 and CDR2 from the germline V gene are MNHNS and SASEGT. The CDR3 sequence: CASSEAGPILS.

The chain recombines TRBV29-1 with TRBJ1-4; D is possibly TRBD1 (6 bases). V lost 8 bases, J lost 8 bases, and 15 bases lay in between. CDR1 is SQVTM and CDR2 is ANQGSEA in the germline V gene. This CDR3 has 12 amino acids. The CDR3 region has the DNA TGCAGCTCAGGGGTTATCGGGGAAAAACTGTTTTTT. It is translated as CSSGVIGEKLFF.

The J gene is TRBJ1-1, the V gene TRBV10-1; TRBD1 is a possible D gene (6 bases). The V and J ends lost 2 bases and 3 bases respectively, with 28 bases between them. Germline loops: CDR1 WNHNN, CDR2 SYGVQD (reference sequence). This CDR3 spans 20 amino acids. CDR3 loop: CASSEGPKPSNREGDTEAFF. The CDR3 DNA reads TGCGCCAGCAGTGAGGGACCCAAACCGTCAAACAGGGAGGGGGACACTGAAGCTTTCTTT.

J is TRBJ2-7 and V is TRBV10-1, with D perhaps matching TRBD1 (6 bases). CDR1 is WNHNN, CDR2 SYGVQD, per germline (reference sequence). The V gene lost 4 bases and the J gene lost 3 bases, with 16 bases spanning the gap. The CDR3 sequence is 15 residues long. CDR3 bases: TGCGCCAGCAGTGGGGACACAACCGGATGCTACGAGCAGTACTTC. Protein sequence: CASSGDTTGCYEQYF.

This clone has just a few counts. This chain uses TRBV5-6 with TRBJ1-4, with D possibly matching TRBD1 (6 bases). This CDR3 is 19 amino acids long. Trimming shortened V by 4 bases and J by 2 bases, and 24 bases separated the two germline ends. Looked up from germline, CDR1 is SGHDT and CDR2 is YYEEEE. DNA for the CDR3: TGTGCCAGCAGCCGAGAGTACCGGGACAAGTGGTATACTAATGAAAAACTGTTTTTT. Residues: CASSREYRDKWYTNEKLFF.

This clone was recorded a few times. This chain joins TRBV10-3 and TRBJ2-7; TRBD1 aligns across 9 bases. Germline CDR1 is ENHRY and CDR2 is SYGVKD. The CDR3 sequence is 16 residues long. The ends lost 0 bases at V and 7 bases at J; junction bases unmatched: 10. This CDR3 is CAISESVGTGSVEQYF. DNA for the CDR3: TGTGCCATCAGTGAGTCAGTGGGGACAGGGTCTGTGGAGCAGTACTTC.

The sample holds a few counts of this clone. The chain employs TRBV2 and TRBJ2-4; 14 positions agree with TRBD2. The ends lost 6 bases at V and 8 bases at J; junction bases unmatched: 9. This CDR3 is built from 16 residues. Germline V gives CDR1 SNHLY, CDR2 FYNNEI. The CDR3 is CASSLTSGGDSDIQYF. The DNA of the CDR3 is TGTGCCAGCAGCCTGACTAGCGGGGGGGACAGTGACATTCAGTACTTC.

Only one count was recorded for this clone. The chain is built from TRBV7-9 and TRBJ2-7; D may be TRBD1 (6 bases). The CDR3 extends over 16 amino acids. The germline CDR1 and CDR2 sequences are SEHNR and FQNEAQ (reference sequence). V was cut by 6 bases and J by 2 bases, with 20 bases left in between. CDR3 bases: TGTGCCAGCAGTCCTCTTGGACAGCCGCCCACCTACGAGCAGTACTTC. This translates into CASSPLGQPPTYEQYF.

The chain joins TRBV19 to TRBJ1-4, with no clear D. This CDR3 is 16 amino acids long. CDR1 LNHDA and CDR2 SQIVND come from the germline V gene (reference sequence). Trimming pared 2 bases from V and 0 bases from J, leaving 10 bases between. CDR3 bases: TGTGCCAGTAGTATACCGGGAAGTGCAACTAATGAAAAACTGTTTTTT. The encoded protein is CASSIPGSATNEKLFF. The entire variable domain, with the rest obtained from reference TRBV19 and TRBJ1-4, is as follows: DGGITQSPKYLFRKEGQNVTLSCEQNLNHDAMYWYRQDPGQGLRLIYYSQIVNDFQKGDIAEGYSVSREKKESFPLTVTSAQKNPTAFYLCASSIPGSATNEKLFFGSGTQLSVL.

This sequence joins TRBV6-5 and TRBJ2-3; TRBD1 matches at 9 bases. The CDR3 covers 16 residues. In germline, CDR1 is MNHEY, CDR2 SVGAGI. The V and J ends lost 1 base and 2 bases, in that order; junction bases with no gene match: 4. The CDR3 DNA reads TGTGCCAGCAGTTACTTCCGGGACAGGGCCACAGATACGCAGTATTTT. Translated: CASSYFRDRATDTQYF.

The CDR3 here is CASSLGTWGREYNEQFF. In nucleotides, the CDR3 is TGTGCCAGCAGCTTAGGGACCTGGGGCAGGGAATACAATGAGCAGTTCTTC. The rearrangement links TRBV7-8 to TRBJ2-1, with D tentatively TRBD1 (5 bases). V was trimmed by 1 base and J by 4 bases, leaving 17 bases between them. The CDR3 is 17 amino acids. Per the germline V gene, CDR1 is SGHVS and CDR2 is FQNEAQ.

The chain links TRBV25-1 to TRBJ2-6, with a tentative D call TRBD2 (6 bases). V lost 3 bases, J lost 1 base, and 16 bases lay in between. The CDR3 is 18 amino acids. Per the germline V gene, CDR1 is MGHDK and CDR2 is SYGVNS. CDR3 DNA: TGTGCCAGCAGTGACCGAAAGGCGGGACGTTCTGGGGCCAACGTCCTGACTTTC. As protein: CASSDRKAGRSGANVLTF.

V and J are TRBV2 and TRBJ1-2; D not resolved. Germline V gives CDR1 SNHLY, CDR2 FYNNEI. This CDR3 is built from 14 residues. Trimming pared 8 bases from V and 0 bases from J, leaving 13 bases between. In DNA, the CDR3 is TGTGCCAGCCAACTCCTGAGCCCTAACTATGGCTACACCTTC. Translation: CASQLLSPNYGYTF.

This clone was counted a single time. The chain carries TRBV7-2 and TRBJ2-3; D perhaps matches TRBD1 (5 bases). The germline V gene has CDR1 SGHTA and CDR2 FQGNSA. There are 16 residues in the CDR3. The V end lost 5 bases, the J end lost 1 base, and 16 bases lay between the germline ends. CDR3 sequence reads: CASSPLTGSRTDTQYF. The CDR3 nucleotides are TGTGCCAGCAGCCCCCTAACAGGTTCCCGCACAGATACGCAGTATTTT.

The V and J genes are TRBV7-2 and TRBJ1-3, with 9 nucleotides matching TRBD1. The CDR3 is 16 residues long. Germline V gene data show CDR1 as SGHTA and CDR2 as FQGNSA. After removal of 5 bases from V and 3 bases from J, the junction contained 8 bases not matched to a gene. This CDR3 is CASSPLTGGYGNTIYF. In nucleotides, the CDR3 is TGTGCCAGCAGCCCCCTGACAGGGGGTTATGGAAACACCATATATTTT.

The V gene is TRBV5-1, the J gene TRBJ2-2; D is undetermined. Deletions cut 2 bases from V and 0 bases from J, with 14 bases between. CDR1 SGHRS and CDR2 YFSETQ come from the germline V gene. The CDR3 length is 17 residues. The CDR3 spells CASSLTPSRSNTGELFF. The CDR3 bases are TGCGCCAGCAGCTTAACCCCATCTAGGTCGAACACCGGGGAGCTGTTTTTT.

The V gene is TRBV11-3, the J gene TRBJ2-1; the match to TRBD2 covers 8 bases. This CDR3 has 16 residues. Germline V lookup: CDR1 SGHNT, CDR2 YENEEA. V lost 2 bases and J lost 1; bases outside the gene matches: 4. The CDR3: CASSLRLAGSYNEQFF. In DNA, the CDR3 is TGTGCCAGCAGCTTACGTCTAGCGGGTTCCTACAATGAGCAGTTCTTC.

This clone has a single count. V and J are TRBV5-4 and TRBJ1-2; possibly TRBD1 for D (6 bases). Germline lookup yields CDR1 SGHNT and CDR2 YYREEE (reference sequence). Trimming removed 5 bases at V and 4 bases at J, with 18 bases between. This CDR3 has 15 residues. The CDR3 protein is CASSSSRGGAYGYTF. The CDR3 nucleotides are TGTGCCAGCAGTTCCTCTCGGGGGGGCGCCTATGGCTACACCTTC. The variable domain in full, completed from reference TRBV5-4 and TRBJ1-2, reads ETGVTQSPTHLIKTRGQQVTLRCSSQSGHNTVSWYQQALGQGPQFIFQYYREEENGRGNFPPRFSGLQFPNYSSELNVNALELDDSALYLCASSSSRGGAYGYTFGSGTRLTVV.

This chain links TRBV5-6 with TRBJ2-1; D possibly corresponds to TRBD1 (7 bases). Trimming left V 1 base short and J 3 bases short, with 23 bases between. CDR1 is SGHDT, CDR2 YYEEEE, per germline. The CDR3 is 19 amino acids. CDR3 sequence (DNA): TGTGCCAGCAGCTTGCCTGCGACGGGGGTGTCAGGGGGCTACAATGAGCAGTTCTTC. Protein sequence: CASSLPATGVSGGYNEQFF.

V and J are TRBV4-2 and TRBJ2-1, with 11 positions matching TRBD2. This CDR3 is built from 21 residues. V gave up 4 bases and J gave up 0 bases; unmatched junction bases: 17. CDR1 and CDR2 (germline): LGHNA, YNFKEQ. The CDR3 spells CASSLERGLAGGPSSYNEQFF. The CDR3 DNA reads TGTGCCAGCAGCCTCGAGCGGGGGCTAGCGGGGGGCCCGAGCTCCTACAATGAGCAGTTCTTC.

This clone was picked up one time. J is TRBJ2-7 and V is TRBV19; 8 nucleotides match TRBD2. The CDR3 is made up of 16 amino acids. V was pared by 1 base and J by 2 bases, with 7 bases of the junction left unmatched. Looked up from germline, CDR1 is LNHDA and CDR2 is SQIVND (reference sequence). CDR3 in DNA: TGTGCCAGTAGTATAGGACCCAGCGGGGGTGCCTACGAGCAGTACTTC. It translates to CASSIGPSGGAYEQYF. The full variable domain, rest sourced from reference TRBV19 and TRBJ2-7, is DGGITQSPKYLFRKEGQNVTLSCEQNLNHDAMYWYRQDPGQGLRLIYYSQIVNDFQKGDIAEGYSVSREKKESFPLTVTSAQKNPTAFYLCASSIGPSGGAYEQYFGPGTRLTVT.

This clone was counted between two and nine times. CDR3 protein: CSVEALPYNEQFF. CDR3 bases: TGCAGCGTTGAAGCCCTTCCCTACAATGAGCAGTTCTTC. The genes are TRBV29-1 and TRBJ2-1, with no clear D. Trimming removed 1 base from V and 2 bases from J, with 6 bases in between. The CDR3 runs 13 residues. The germline V gene has CDR1 SQVTM and CDR2 ANQGSEA.

The CDR3 DNA is TGTGCCAGCGAACAGGGGATTGAAGCTTTCTTT. This encodes CASEQGIEAFF. The genes are TRBV25-1 and TRBJ1-1; 7 bases fit TRBD1. Unmatched junction bases numbered 4, after V lost 8 bases and J lost 7 bases. The CDR3 has 11 residues. CDR1 and CDR2 (germline): MGHDK, SYGVNS. The full variable domain, in which reference TRBV25-1 and TRBJ1-1 provide the parts outside the CDR3, is EADIYQTPRYLVIGTGKKITLECSQTMGHDKMYWYQQDPGMELHLIHYSYGVNSTEKGDLSSESTVSRIRTEHFPLTLESARPSHTSQYLCASEQGIEAFFGQGTRLTVV.

This clone was counted once. The gene calls are TRBV19 and TRBJ1-5, with unresolved D. Germline V gene lookup returns CDR1 LNHDA and CDR2 SQIVND (reference sequence). Trimming shortened V by 3 bases and J by 4 bases, and 13 bases separated the two germline ends. This CDR3 has 15 amino acids. The CDR3 spells CASSIDNRDNQPQHF. CDR3 coding DNA: TGTGCCAGTAGTATCGACAATCGAGATAATCAGCCCCAGCATTTT.

The chain carries TRBV7-9 and TRBJ2-4, with D perhaps matching TRBD1 (5 bases). Germline V gene data show CDR1 as SEHNR and CDR2 as FQNEAQ (reference sequence). Trimming shortened V by 3 bases and J by 9 bases, and 12 bases separated the two germline ends. CDR3 length: 13 residues. The CDR3 reads CASSLLGAGIQYF. The CDR3, as DNA: TGTGCCAGCAGCTTGCTAGGGGCCGGCATTCAGTACTTC.

The chain couples TRBV4-1 to TRBJ1-1; TRBD1 matches 7 bases. The CDR3 runs 17 residues. Germline V gene lookup returns CDR1 MGHRA and CDR2 YSYEKL. V trimming: 0 bases; J trimming: 1 base; junction bases outside the gene matches: 8. The CDR3 sequence: CASSQDHGTDPNTEAFF. The CDR3 DNA reads as TGCGCCAGCAGCCAAGATCATGGGACAGACCCGAACACTGAAGCTTTCTTT.

This clone has a handful of counts. This chain links TRBV7-2 with TRBJ2-5, with 8 nucleotides matching TRBD1. Germline values: CDR1 SGHTA, CDR2 FQGNSA. This CDR3 is 17 amino acids long. The J segment lost 5 bases and the V segment lost 3 bases, leaving 14 bases of the junction unmatched. CDR3 DNA: TGTGCCAGCAGCTTGGGGCAGGGGGCGTTGAGGGGGGAGACCCAGTACTTC. Its translation is CASSLGQGALRGETQYF.

The rearrangement joins TRBV7-9 to TRBJ2-5; 10 nucleotides line up with TRBD2. CDR1 and CDR2 (germline): SEHNR, FQNEAQ (reference sequence). V gave up 2 bases and J gave up 3 bases; unmatched junction bases: 6. CDR3 length: 16 amino acids. The CDR3 DNA follows: TGTGCCAGCAGCTTAACTAGCGGGGTAGTCGAAGAGACCCAGTACTTC. It specifies CASSLTSGVVEETQYF.